This note documents a single TCR beta chain sequence. The antigen is undetermined. These data originate in a study of somatic mutations in cytotoxic T cells in rheumatoid arthritis. Overall study results and limits: Over 20% of CD8+ cells belonged to the largest CD8+ clone in about an eighth of the roughly 65 patients.

The data were produced by immunoSEQ multiplex PCR, yet TCRdb's version contains in-frame clones alone and is incomplete. The data hold several thousand clones, with about four fifths observed a single time. Germline CDR1 and CDR2: SGHKS and YYEKEE (reference sequence). This CDR3 has 13 residues. V was shortened by 7 bases and J by 1 base, with 12 bases between the two germline ends. The J gene is TRBJ2-7, the V gene TRBV5-5, with D tentatively TRBD1 (6 bases). The clonotype was recovered from an adult with rheumatoid arthritis. Sample: CD8+ T cells sorted from blood. The CDR3 DNA reads TGTGCCAGCTCCGACAGGTCTTCCTACGAGCAGTACGTC. Translation: CASSDRSSYEQYV.